One sample yielded the 13 T cell receptor beta chains listed below, sequenced in a study of CD4 T cells in relation to SARS-CoV-2 and coronaviruses. Libraries were prepared by immunoSEQ multiplex PCR; TCRdb keeps only in-frame clonotypes and omits some of them. There are about 36,000 clones in the sample; 65% to 80% occur only once, and around 21% lies in the top ten. Which antigens these TCRs recognize remains unknown. Sequenced input: memory CD4+ T cells from PBMCs, cultured in vitro. The receptor set was obtained from an adult with COVID-19.

This clone was seen a single time. V usage is TRBV18 and J usage is TRBJ2-3, with TRBD2 matching 7 bases. The CDR3 extends over 16 amino acids. CDR1 and CDR2 (germline): KGHSH, LQKENI. After removal of 3 bases from V and 2 bases from J, the junction contained 8 bases not matched to a gene. As DNA, the CDR3 is TGTGCCAGCTCACCCGGTGGAGCGGGAACCACAGATACGCAGTATTTT. Its translation is CASSPGGAGTTDTQYF.

This clone appeared a single time. This chain joins TRBV5-1 and TRBJ2-4; possibly TRBD1 for D (6 bases). Looked up from germline, CDR1 is SGHRS and CDR2 is YFSETQ. Trimming left V 2 bases short and J 9 bases short, with 15 bases between. CDR3 length: 14 residues. CDR3 DNA: TGCGCCAGCAGCTTTTCAGGGGATGAAGGCATTCAGTACTTC. This gives the protein CASSFSGDEGIQYF.

V gene TRBV12-3 or TRBV12-4 combines with J gene TRBJ2-1, with D uncertain. The CDR3 is 12 residues long. V was clipped by 9 bases and J by 7 bases, with 13 bases between them. Here the CDR3 DNA reads TGTGCCAGTTCGTCCACCCGGAATGAGCAGTTCTTC. Amino acids: CASSSTRNEQFF.

The chain has TRBV7-2 and TRBJ2-3; 13 nucleotides align to TRBD2. Losses at the gene ends were 1 base for V and 8 bases for J; bases not matched to a gene: 0. There are 14 residues in the CDR3. Germline V CDR1 and CDR2: SGHTA, FQGNSA. Here the CDR3 reads CASSLGLAGGTQYF. CDR3 DNA sequence: TGTGCCAGCAGCTTAGGACTAGCGGGAGGTACGCAGTATTTT. Looking up the rest from reference TRBV7-2 and TRBJ2-3 gives the full variable domain: GAGVSQSPSNKVTEKGKDVELRCDPISGHTALYWYRQSLGQGLEFLIYFQGNSAPDKSGLPSDRFSAERTGGSVSTLTIQRTQQEDSAVYLCASSLGLAGGTQYFGPGTRLTVL.

This clone turned up a few times. This rearrangement joins TRBV19 to TRBJ1-1; D unresolved. The CDR3 consists of 14 residues. Germline values: CDR1 LNHDA, CDR2 SQIVND (reference sequence). V lost 9 bases and J lost 0, with 14 bases in between. The CDR3 sequence: CARWVGSMNTEAFF. The CDR3, as DNA: TGTGCCAGATGGGTTGGAAGCATGAACACTGAAGCTTTCTTT. Complete variable domain (other parts from reference TRBV19 and TRBJ1-1): DGGITQSPKYLFRKEGQNVTLSCEQNLNHDAMYWYRQDPGQGLRLIYYSQIVNDFQKGDIAEGYSVSREKKESFPLTVTSAQKNPTAFYLCARWVGSMNTEAFFGQGTRLTVV.

This clone appeared once. This chain uses TRBV18 with TRBJ2-1; TRBD2 might be the D (5 bases). With 3 bases removed from V and 0 bases from J, the gap between germline ends came to 15 bases. CDR3 length: 17 residues. Germline V gene lookup returns CDR1 KGHSH and CDR2 LQKENI. The CDR3 sequence: CASSPTSGRSSYNEQFF. In DNA form, the CDR3 reads TGTGCCAGCTCACCTACCAGCGGCCGAAGCTCCTACAATGAGCAGTTCTTC. Looking up the rest from reference TRBV18 and TRBJ2-1 gives the full variable domain: NAGVMQNPRHLVRRRGQEARLRCSPMKGHSHVYWYRQLPEEGLKFMVYLQKENIIDESGMPKERFSAEFPKEGPSILRIQQVVRGDSAAYFCASSPTSGRSSYNEQFFGPGTRLTVL.

V usage is TRBV27 and J usage is TRBJ2-7, with TRBD1 matching 7 bases. Trimming at V came to 6 bases and at J to 1 base, leaving 12 bases not matched to a gene. The germline CDR1 and CDR2 sequences are MNHEY and SMNVEV (reference sequence). The CDR3 is 16 amino acids. The CDR3 reads CASRKSRGTPSYEQYF. The CDR3 bases are TGTGCCAGCAGGAAGAGCAGGGGGACCCCTTCCTACGAGCAGTACTTC.

The chain uses TRBV5-6 and TRBJ1-3; D gene unclear. CDR3 size: 15 residues. Between the trimmed V and J ends, which lost 4 bases and 4 bases, there was a span of 15 bases. From germline, CDR1 is SGHDT and CDR2 YYEEEE. CDR3 in DNA: TGTGCCAGCAGCCCCCACCTACCGGGGGGAAACACCATATATTTT. This sequence encodes CASSPHLPGGNTIYF.

This clone was observed a single time. The chain couples TRBV5-5 to TRBJ2-7; possibly TRBD2 for D (5 bases). Trimming cost V 0 bases and J 0 bases, with 13 bases left between them. From germline, CDR1 is SGHKS and CDR2 YYEKEE (reference sequence). The CDR3 consists of 16 residues. In nucleotides, the CDR3 is TGTGCCAGCAGCTTGGGTCTAGTGCTAGCCTCCTACGAGCAGTACTTC. The encoded protein is CASSLGLVLASYEQYF. The variable domain in full, with the rest retrieved from reference TRBV5-5 and TRBJ2-7, is DAGVTQSPTHLIKTRGQQVTLRCSPISGHKSVSWYQQVLGQGPQFIFQYYEKEERGRGNFPDRFSARQFPNYSSELNVNALLLGDSALYLCASSLGLVLASYEQYFGPGTRLTVT.

The rearrangement links TRBV27 to TRBJ1-5; the D gene is possibly TRBD1 (5 bases). The CDR3 consists of 14 residues. Germline values: CDR1 MNHEY, CDR2 SMNVEV (reference sequence). Trimming removed 4 bases from V and 7 bases from J, with 14 bases in between. CDR3 amino acids: CASSSSGLWQPQHF. Written as DNA, the CDR3 is TGTGCCAGCAGTTCCTCAGGGTTGTGGCAGCCCCAGCATTTT.

The rearrangement uses TRBV5-4 and TRBJ2-3; 8 bases are shared with TRBD2. CDR3 length equals 15 residues. Germline CDR1 reads SGHNT; CDR2 reads YYREEE (reference sequence). The trim removed 4 bases at V and 2 bases at J, leaving 6 bases unmatched. The CDR3, as DNA: TGTGCCAGCAGCACACTGCGGGAGGCCACAGATACGCAGTATTTT. Translation gives CASSTLREATDTQYF.

This clone was detected only a few times. The chain couples TRBV25-1 to TRBJ2-3, with 10 bases identical to TRBD2. The length of the CDR3 is 17 residues. The V segment lost 5 bases and the J segment 2 bases; nucleotides outside the gene matches: 10. The V gene's germline CDR1 is MGHDK and CDR2 SYGVNS. The CDR3 here is CASSLASGRRDTDTQYF. In nucleotides, the CDR3 is TGTGCCAGCAGTCTCGCTAGCGGGAGACGGGACACAGATACGCAGTATTTT.

This clone was recorded only once. J is TRBJ2-5 and V is TRBV5-6; D unclear. The ends were cut back, 4 bases at V and 1 base at J, with 8 bases in the middle. CDR1 SGHDT and CDR2 YYEEEE come from the germline V gene. This CDR3 has 13 residues. The chain's CDR3 is CASSPEFQETQYF. The CDR3 region has the DNA TGTGCCAGCAGCCCCGAATTCCAAGAGACCCAGTACTTC.